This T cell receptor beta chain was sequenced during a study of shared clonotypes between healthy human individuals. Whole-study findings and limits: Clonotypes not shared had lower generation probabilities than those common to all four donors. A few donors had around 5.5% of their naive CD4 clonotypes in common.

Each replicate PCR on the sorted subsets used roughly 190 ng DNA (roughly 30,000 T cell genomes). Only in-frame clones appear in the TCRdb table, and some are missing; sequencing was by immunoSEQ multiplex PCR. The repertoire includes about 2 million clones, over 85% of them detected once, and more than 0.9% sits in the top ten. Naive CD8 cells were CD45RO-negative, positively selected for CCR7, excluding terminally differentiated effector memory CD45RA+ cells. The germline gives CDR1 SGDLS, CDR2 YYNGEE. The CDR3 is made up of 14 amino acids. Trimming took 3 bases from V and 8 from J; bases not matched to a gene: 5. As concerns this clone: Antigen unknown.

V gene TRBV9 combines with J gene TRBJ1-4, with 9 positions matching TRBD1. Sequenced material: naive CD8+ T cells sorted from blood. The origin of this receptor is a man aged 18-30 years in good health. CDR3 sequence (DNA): TGTGCCAGCAGCGACGGGACAGGGCGGGAAAAACTGTTTTTT. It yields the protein CASSDGTGREKLFF.